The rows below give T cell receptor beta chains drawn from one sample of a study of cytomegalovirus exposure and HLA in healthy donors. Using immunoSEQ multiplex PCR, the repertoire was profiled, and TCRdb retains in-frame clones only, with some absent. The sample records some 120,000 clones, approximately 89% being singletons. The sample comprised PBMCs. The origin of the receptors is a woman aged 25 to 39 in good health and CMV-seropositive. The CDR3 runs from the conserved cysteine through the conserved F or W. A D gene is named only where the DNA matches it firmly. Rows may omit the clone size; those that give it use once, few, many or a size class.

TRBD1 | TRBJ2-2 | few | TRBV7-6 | CASSLEQGPGELFF | TGTGCCAGCAGCTTAGAACAGGGGCCCGGGGAGCTGTTTTTT
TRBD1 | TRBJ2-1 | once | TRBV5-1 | CASSSQGPLYNEQFF | TGCGCCAGCAGCTCACAGGGGCCGCTCTACAATGAGCAGTTCTTC
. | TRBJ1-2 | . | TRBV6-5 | CASSLDQGGYGYTF | TGTGCCAGCAGCCTAGATCAGGGAGGGTATGGCTACACCTTC
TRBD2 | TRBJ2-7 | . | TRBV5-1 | CASAILAGGLYEQYF | TGCGCCAGCGCGATACTAGCGGGAGGGCTCTACGAGCAGTACTTC
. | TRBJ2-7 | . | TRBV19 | CASSARYGSSYEQYF | TGTGCCAGTAGCGCCAGGTACGGTAGCTCCTACGAGCAGTACTTC
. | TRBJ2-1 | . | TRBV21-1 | CASSKLLPEQFF | TGTGCCAGCAGCAAATTACTACCCGAGCAGTTCTTC
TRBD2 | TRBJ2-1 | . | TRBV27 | CASSVSQRGGDLYNEQFF | TGTGCCAGCAGTGTCTCACAGCGGGGGGGCGACCTCTACAATGAGCAGTTCTTC
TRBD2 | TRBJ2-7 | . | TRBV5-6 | CASSSGTRSYEQYF | TGTGCCAGCAGCTCCGGGACTAGAAGCTACGAGCAGTACTTC
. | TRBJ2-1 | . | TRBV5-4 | CASSLEGRGLLTNEQFF | TGTGCCAGCAGCTTGGAGGGGCGGGGCCTCCTTACAAATGAGCAGTTCTTC
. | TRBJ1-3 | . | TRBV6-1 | CASSEGSPTPSTIYF | TGTGCCAGCAGTGAAGGGAGCCCTACGCCGTCCACCATATATTTT
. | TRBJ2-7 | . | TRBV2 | CASSGAGGGRPYEQYF | TGTGCCAGCAGTGGGGCTGGCGGGGGCCGACCTTACGAGCAGTACTTC
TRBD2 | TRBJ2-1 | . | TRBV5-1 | CASSLTSGYEQFF | TGCGCCAGCAGCTTGACTAGCGGCTATGAGCAGTTCTTC
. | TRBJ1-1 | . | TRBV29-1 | CSVEDRGRVVKAFF | TGCAGCGTTGAAGATCGCGGTCGCGTAGTCAAAGCTTTCTTT
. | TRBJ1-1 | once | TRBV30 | CAWGSSKAFF | TGTGCCTGGGGCTCCTCAAAAGCTTTCTTT
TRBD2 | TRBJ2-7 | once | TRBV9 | CASSSSGSSYEQYF | TGTGCCAGCAGCTCTAGCGGGTCTTCCTACGAGCAGTACTTC
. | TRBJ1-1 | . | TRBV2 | CANSGQMNTEAFF | TGTGCCAACAGTGGACAGATGAACACTGAAGCTTTCTTT
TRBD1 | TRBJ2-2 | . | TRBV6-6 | CASSYPQGSDVGELFF | TGTGCCAGCAGTTACCCACAGGGGTCGGATGTCGGGGAGCTGTTTTTT
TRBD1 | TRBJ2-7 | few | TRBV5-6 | CASIYLRDRDYEQYF | TGTGCCAGCATCTATCTCCGGGACAGGGACTACGAGCAGTACTTC
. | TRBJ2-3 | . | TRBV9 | CASSVAGVTDTQYF | TGTGCCAGCAGCGTAGCGGGAGTCACAGATACGCAGTATTTT
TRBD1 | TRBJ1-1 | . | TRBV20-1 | CSAYRGRSFF | TGCAGTGCCTACAGGGGTCGGTCTTTCTTT
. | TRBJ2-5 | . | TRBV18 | CASSPPGIAGGETQYF | TGTGCCAGCTCACCACCTGGGATTGCAGGCGGGGAGACCCAGTACTTC
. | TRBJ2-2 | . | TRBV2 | CASMEGKNTGELFF | TGTGCCAGCATGGAGGGGAAGAACACCGGGGAGCTGTTTTTT
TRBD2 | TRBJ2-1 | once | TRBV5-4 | CASSNPGTSRPFF | TGTGCCAGCAGCAACCCCGGGACTAGCCGTCCGTTCTTC
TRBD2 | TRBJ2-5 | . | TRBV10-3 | CAISSPTLAGGTFGETQYF | TGTGCCATCAGCTCACCTACACTAGCGGGGGGAACCTTCGGGGAGACCCAGTACTTC
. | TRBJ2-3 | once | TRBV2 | CASSGSSDTQYF | TGTGCCAGCAGTGGATCTAGCGATACGCAGTATTTT
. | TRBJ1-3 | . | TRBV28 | CAIASPGNTIYF | TGTGCCATCGCGAGTCCTGGAAACACCATATATTTT
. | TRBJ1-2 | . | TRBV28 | CASSLGSDRRYTF | TGTGCCAGCAGTTTAGGTTCGGACAGACGCTACACCTTC
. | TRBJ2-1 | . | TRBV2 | CASSPRGYEQFF | TGTGCCAGCAGTCCTCGGGGATATGAGCAGTTCTTC
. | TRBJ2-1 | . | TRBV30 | CAWSGGRFSYNEQFF | TGTGCCTGGAGTGGGGGGCGGTTCTCCTACAATGAGCAGTTCTTC
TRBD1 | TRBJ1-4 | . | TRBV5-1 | CASSLGQGATNEKLFF | TGCGCCAGCAGCTTGGGACAGGGTGCAACTAATGAAAAACTGTTTTTT
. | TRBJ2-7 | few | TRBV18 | CASSPGPISQLSYEQYF | TGTGCCAGCTCACCAGGGCCGATATCTCAACTTTCCTACGAGCAGTACTTC
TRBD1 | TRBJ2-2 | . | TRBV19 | CASSYGQATLSNTGELFF | TGTGCCAGTAGTTACGGACAGGCGACACTCTCGAACACCGGGGAGCTGTTTTTT
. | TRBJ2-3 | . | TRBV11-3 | CASSLGGSGDTQYF | TGTGCCAGCAGCTTAGGTGGGAGTGGGGATACGCAGTATTTT
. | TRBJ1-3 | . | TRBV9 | CASSVWGETLGGNTIYF | TGTGCCAGCAGCGTGTGGGGGGAAACTTTAGGTGGAAACACCATATATTTT
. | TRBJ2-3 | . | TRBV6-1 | CASSELEVATDTQYF | TGTGCCAGCAGTGAACTAGAAGTGGCCACAGATACGCAGTATTTT
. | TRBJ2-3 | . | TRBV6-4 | CASSDSGGADTQYF | TGTGCCAGCAGTGACTCAGGCGGCGCAGATACGCAGTATTTT
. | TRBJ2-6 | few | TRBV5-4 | CASSLTSRDANVLTF | TGTGCCAGCAGCCTGACCTCTCGGGATGCCAACGTCCTGACTTTC
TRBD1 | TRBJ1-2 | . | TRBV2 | CASSGQGLYGYTF | TGTGCCAGCTCCGGACAGGGGCTGTATGGCTACACCTTC
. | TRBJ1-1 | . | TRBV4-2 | CASSQGGLSNTEAFF | TGTGCCAGCAGCCAAGGTGGACTCTCAAACACTGAAGCTTTCTTT
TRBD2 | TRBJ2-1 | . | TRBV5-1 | CASSPSSGRAYSEQFF | TGCGCCAGCAGCCCTTCAAGCGGGAGGGCCTATAGTGAGCAGTTCTTC
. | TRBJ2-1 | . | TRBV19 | CASGSIPRQFF | TGTGCCAGTGGCTCCATTCCTCGGCAGTTCTTC
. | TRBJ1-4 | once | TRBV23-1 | CASSQSAHEIWKLFF | TGCGCCAGCAGTCAATCTGCGCACGAGATCTGGAAACTGTTTTTT
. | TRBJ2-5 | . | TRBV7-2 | CASSPEGWGGEQETQYF | TGTGCCAGCAGCCCTGAGGGTTGGGGTGGGGAGCAAGAGACCCAGTACTTC
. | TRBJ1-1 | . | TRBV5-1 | CASSFDPGTEAFF | TGCGCCAGCAGCTTCGACCCGGGGACTGAAGCTTTCTTT